The T cell receptor (beta chain) under discussion was sequenced for a study of graft-versus-host responses after intestinal transplantation. General observations from the study: Detection of GvH clones occurred in recipient marrow, and some had their first appearance in ileum or blood.

J gave up 1 base and V 2 bases, and 7 bases lay outside the gene matches. Germline V gene sequence: CDR1 MNHEY, CDR2 SMNVEV (reference sequence). The CDR3 has 16 amino acids. Remarks on this clone: No antigen is known for it.

Sequenced by immunoSEQ multiplex PCR; TCRdb stores in-frame clones only, minus some. The top ten clones hold roughly 0.5% of a sample with over 85,000 clones, about 94% of them seen once. V usage is TRBV27 and J usage is TRBJ2-7, with 8 nucleotides matching TRBD2. This receptor was identified in a human donor who received an intestinal transplant. Sequenced material: unstimulated CD8+ T cells sorted from spleen or lymph node cells, taken before intestinal transplant. CDR3 nucleotide sequence: TGTGCCAGCAGTTTAGACGCCGGGAGGGTGTCCTACGAGCAGTACTTC. It specifies CASSLDAGRVSYEQYF.